The present TCR beta chain was sequenced within a study of neurological immune-mediated disorders. Study-wide results and caveats: When the repertoires were grouped phylogenetically, those of 18 of the 34 multiple sclerosis patients came together in a single cluster of related CDR3 sequences, which points to a possible repertoire-level signature.

The authors produced cDNA by 5'RACE using 10-nucleotide random UMIs. TCRdb passed the 5' RACE reads through MiXCR, listing each CDR3 protein once. Of 50,000 to 65,000 distinct CDR3 sequences listed, roughly 3.5% were seen once; the top ten hold less than 2%. V was shortened by 6 bases and J by 4 bases, with 15 bases between the two germline ends. The CDR3 covers 13 residues. Germline V gives CDR1 DFQATT, CDR2 SNEGSKA (reference sequence). This clonotype was counted many times. Its antigen is currently unknown. The gene calls are TRBV20-1 and TRBJ1-1; TRBD1 might be the D (5 bases). The receptor comes from a man aged 25 to 40 with multiple sclerosis. The source material was PBMCs. The CDR3 reads CSAFRDGGTEAFF. DNA for the CDR3: TGCAGTGCGTTCCGGGACGGTGGCACTGAAGCTTTCTTT.